These 2 T cell receptor beta chains share one sample of origin, sequenced in a study of T cell repertoires in cytomegalovirus infection. One entry per CDR3 protein, called by TCRdb with MiXCR from the reads. This table has some 62,000 distinct CDR3 sequences, about 19% appearing once. No cognate antigen is known for these TCRs. Here the sequenced sample was CD8+ T cells from cultured PBMCs, taken from culture after CMV antigen stimulation. These receptors were collected from a human donor in good health (CMV status not recorded). Some clones in this sample may be carry-over from other donors' samples.

This chain uses TRBV27 with TRBJ1-4; TRBD1 might be the D (5 bases). The CDR3 totals 15 residues. In germline, CDR1 is MNHEY, CDR2 SMNVEV (reference sequence). V was clipped by 7 bases and J by 8 bases, with 20 bases between them. The CDR3: CASTPRTSLREKLFF. The CDR3 coding sequence is TGTGCCAGCACTCCACGGACAAGTCTTAGGGAAAAACTGTTTTTT.

This clonotype was seen only a few times. The gene calls are TRBV13 and TRBJ2-7; 15 bases are a match to TRBD2. CDR3 length: 17 amino acids. The J segment lost 6 bases and the V segment lost 4 bases, leaving 10 bases of the junction unmatched. In germline, CDR1 is PRHDT, CDR2 FYEKMQ (reference sequence). The CDR3 region is CASSSYGGLAGGGEQYF. CDR3 in DNA: TGTGCCAGCAGCTCTTATGGGGGACTAGCGGGGGGTGGCGAGCAGTACTTC. Drawing the rest from reference TRBV13 and TRBJ2-7, the complete variable domain is AAGVIQSPRHLIKEKRETATLKCYPIPRHDTVYWYQQGPGQDPQFLISFYEKMQSDKGSIPDRFSAQQFSDYHSELNMSSLELGDSALYFCASSSYGGLAGGGEQYFGPGTRLTVT.